This TCR beta chain was observed in a study of CD4 and CD8 cells across lung adenocarcinoma regions. The patients had localized lung adenocarcinoma, a non-small cell subtype. This clonotype appeared a single time. Mismatch with germline at one junction end may stem from a read error. TCRdb analysed the PCR reads with MiXCR anew, one entry per CDR3 protein. The repertoire consists of about 20,000 distinct CDR3 sequences, with roughly half occurring once and the leading ten covering under 25%. The CDR3 loop spans 16 amino acids. Germline CDR1 MNHNS, CDR2 SASEGT. The sequence was collected from a female donor with lung adenocarcinoma. The CD4 and CD8 labels of this study may be unreliable. V is TRBV6-1 and J is TRBJ2-4; TRBD2 agrees at 8 bases. Material: CD8+ T cells from the center of a lung tumor. The CDR3 sequence: CASSEEGRGATNTQYF. In DNA form, the CDR3 reads TGTGCCAGCAGTGAAGAGGGGCGGGGGGCCACAAACACTCAGTACTTC.